The next 18 T cell receptor beta chains were all read from a single sample in a study of T cells in Graves' hyperthyroidism and ophthalmopathy. Using RNA transcripts as the source, TCR beta CDR3 regions were amplified. HTBI primers were the set used in a first-round RT-PCR of the TCR CDR3. In TCRdb, the multiplex PCR reads were re-called with MiXCR into one record per CDR3 protein. The sample yields 300,000 to 450,000 distinct CDR3 sequences, approximately 25% seen once. Sequences were obtained from blood. The receptors stem from a man aged 50-60 years with Graves' hyperthyroidism.

This clonotype was observed at least ten times. The V gene is TRBV20-1, the J gene TRBJ2-1; D is ambiguous. Germline V gene lookup returns CDR1 DFQATT and CDR2 SNEGSKA (reference sequence). The CDR3 spans 15 residues. V was cut by 0 bases and J by 8 bases, with 17 bases left in between. CDR3 DNA: TGCAGTGCTAGAGATCCGACGGTCTCCCAATATGAGCAGTTCTTC. It codes for CSARDPTVSQYEQFF.

This clonotype came up a few times. The V and J genes are TRBV20-1 and TRBJ2-5, with 9 bases lining up with TRBD2. Looked up from germline, CDR1 is DFQATT and CDR2 is SNEGSKA (reference sequence). This CDR3 is 15 amino acids long. V gave up 0 bases and J gave up 5 bases; unmatched junction bases: 7. The CDR3 loop is CSARDRLAGLETQYF. For the CDR3, the DNA is TGCAGTGCTAGAGATCGCCTAGCGGGACTCGAGACCCAGTACTTC.

This clonotype was seen only once. The chain recombines TRBV7-6 with TRBJ2-3, with 13 bases fitting TRBD2. CDR1 and CDR2 (germline): SGHVS, FNYEAQ. V was clipped by 1 base and J by 6 bases; unmatched bases: 10. The CDR3 has 18 amino acids. The CDR3 DNA sequence: TGTGCCAGCAGCTTAGAAGGGACTAGCGGGAACACAGCCGATACGCAGTATTTT. Amino acids: CASSLEGTSGNTADTQYF.

This chain links TRBV19 with TRBJ2-7; 10 bases are shared with TRBD1. Germline CDR1 LNHDA, CDR2 SQIVND (reference sequence). This CDR3 contains 16 residues. The V segment lost 6 bases and the J segment 3 bases; nucleotides outside the gene matches: 11. CDR3 protein: CASSYTPGTGDYEQYF. The CDR3 region has the DNA TGTGCCAGTAGCTATACCCCCGGGACAGGGGACTACGAGCAGTACTTC. Based on the CDR3 plus reference TRBV19 and TRBJ2-7, the full variable domain is DGGITQSPKYLFRKEGQNVTLSCEQNLNHDAMYWYRQDPGQGLRLIYYSQIVNDFQKGDIAEGYSVSREKKESFPLTVTSAQKNPTAFYLCASSYTPGTGDYEQYFGPGTRLTVT.

Many counts were recorded for this clonotype. V usage is TRBV2 and J usage is TRBJ1-5, with TRBD1 as a possible D gene (5 bases). V was clipped by 7 bases and J by 2 bases, with 15 bases between them. This CDR3 comprises 15 residues. Germline V gives CDR1 SNHLY, CDR2 FYNNEI. As DNA, the CDR3 is TGTGCCAGCAACCAGGGAATAAGGGGCAATCAGCCCCAGCATTTT. This encodes CASNQGIRGNQPQHF.

The chain couples TRBV20-1 to TRBJ2-7; D is perhaps TRBD2 (6 bases). The CDR3 length is 19 residues. Per germline, CDR1 DFQATT and CDR2 SNEGSKA (reference sequence). Trimming removed 4 bases from V and 0 bases from J, with 28 bases in between. This chain's CDR3 is CSATAEPSADSTVSYEQYF. CDR3 coding DNA: TGCAGTGCTACCGCCGAACCTAGCGCGGATAGCACAGTCTCCTACGAGCAGTACTTC.

This chain links TRBV9 with TRBJ2-5; D remains ambiguous. Trimming cost V 1 base and J 0 bases, with 16 bases left between them. Germline loops: CDR1 SGDLS, CDR2 YYNGEE. The CDR3 spans 17 residues. This chain's CDR3 is CASSVSPRLGYQETQYF. CDR3 bases: TGTGCCAGCAGCGTATCCCCCAGGTTGGGCTACCAAGAGACCCAGTACTTC. The variable domain in full, with the rest retrieved from reference TRBV9 and TRBJ2-5, is DSGVTQTPKHLITATGQRVTLRCSPRSGDLSVYWYQQSLDQGLQFLIQYYNGEERAKGNILERFSAQQFPDLHSELNLSSLELGDSALYFCASSVSPRLGYQETQYFGPGTRLLVL.

This clonotype was seen a handful of times. The genes are TRBV6-1 and TRBJ2-1; 8 nucleotides agree with TRBD1. The CDR3 has 15 residues. V lost 0 bases to trimming and J lost 7 bases; unmatched junction nucleotides: 5. The germline gives CDR1 MNHNS, CDR2 SASEGT. CDR3: CASSEAAGGWNEQFF. CDR3 DNA sequence: TGTGCCAGCAGTGAAGCCGCAGGGGGCTGGAATGAGCAGTTCTTC.

The chain joins TRBV15 to TRBJ2-7, with D possibly TRBD1 on 5 matching bases. The CDR3 runs 15 residues. CDR1 and CDR2 from the germline V gene are LNHNV and YYDKDF (reference sequence). V shed 3 bases and J shed 2 bases, with 14 bases lying between them. The CDR3 DNA reads as TGTGCCACCAGCAGGCCCCAGGGTGGGGCCTACGAGCAGTACTTC. As protein: CATSRPQGGAYEQYF. The complete variable domain, with remaining parts taken from reference TRBV15 and TRBJ2-7, reads DAMVIQNPRYQVTQFGKPVTLSCSQTLNHNVMYWYQQKSSQAPKLLFHYYDKDFNNEADTPDNFQSRRPNTSFCFLDIRSPGLGDTAMYLCATSRPQGGAYEQYFGPGTRLTVT.

This chain connects TRBV4-1 to TRBJ2-5; a weak D match, TRBD2 (5 bases). The CDR3 has 13 residues. V lost 1 base and J lost 3, with 6 bases in between. Germline CDR1 reads MGHRA; CDR2 reads YSYEKL. The CDR3 here is CASSQGGKETQYF. The CDR3 DNA follows: TGCGCCAGCAGCCAAGGAGGGAAAGAGACCCAGTACTTC.

This clonotype was counted many times. The rearrangement uses TRBV7-8 and TRBJ2-5; maybe TRBD1 (6 bases). The CDR3 sequence is 14 residues long. Germline CDR1 and CDR2: SGHVS and FQNEAQ. V lost 6 bases and J lost 1, with 12 bases in between. CDR3 amino acids: CASSSGTLQETQYF. The CDR3 DNA reads as TGTGCCAGCAGTTCCGGGACACTCCAAGAGACCCAGTACTTC.

The chain couples TRBV27 to TRBJ2-7, with TRBD2 matching over 11 bases. J was trimmed by 5 bases and V by 0 bases; bases with no gene match: 3. From germline, CDR1 is MNHEY and CDR2 SMNVEV (reference sequence). This CDR3 region has 15 residues. The CDR3 spells CASSLSPSGRHEQYF. The CDR3 nucleotides are TGTGCCAGCAGTTTATCACCTAGCGGGAGGCACGAGCAGTACTTC.

This clonotype was detected only a few times. The genes are TRBV6-5 and TRBJ1-1; D is ambiguous. Germline V gene sequence: CDR1 MNHEY, CDR2 SVGAGI. V was cut by 2 bases and J by 0 bases, with 7 bases left in between. The length of the CDR3 is 14 residues. The CDR3 region is CASSYRWLNTEAFF. Written as DNA, the CDR3 is TGTGCCAGCAGTTACCGGTGGTTGAACACTGAAGCTTTCTTT.

The sample holds many counts of this clonotype. The CDR3: CASSADSSDEQFF. CDR3 in DNA: TGTGCCAGCAGTGCTGATTCTAGCGACGAGCAGTTCTTC. This rearrangement joins TRBV2 to TRBJ2-1; D might be TRBD2 (6 bases). The V gene's germline CDR1 is SNHLY and CDR2 FYNNEI. This CDR3 is 13 amino acids long. The germline V and J ends were trimmed by 4 bases and 10 bases, with 14 bases remaining between them.

This clonotype was found a few times. The chain is built from TRBV11-3 and TRBJ2-4; D might be TRBD1 or TRBD2, each matching 5 bases. The germline V gene has CDR1 SGHNT and CDR2 YENEEA. This CDR3 has 12 residues. The germline V and J ends were trimmed by 1 base and 8 bases, with 6 bases remaining between them. This chain's CDR3 is CASSLGGYIQYF. CDR3 nucleotides: TGTGCCAGCAGCTTAGGGGGGTACATTCAGTACTTC.

Many counts were recorded for this clonotype. The rearrangement links TRBV6-2 or TRBV6-3 to TRBJ2-1; no reliable D call. CDR3 length equals 11 residues. Deletions cut 6 bases from V and 4 bases from J, with 4 bases between. Germline loops: CDR1 MNHEY, CDR2 SVGEGT. The CDR3 region has the DNA TGTGCCAGCAGCCGGTACAATGAGCAGTTCTTC. Amino acid sequence: CASSRYNEQFF.

This clonotype has more than one count but fewer than ten. The genes are TRBV12-3 or TRBV12-4 and TRBJ2-7, with D perhaps TRBD1 (6 bases). V gave up 3 bases and J gave up 6 bases, with 9 bases separating them. CDR3 size: 12 residues. The CDR3 region is CASSFQGSEQYF. CDR3 coding DNA: TGTGCCAGCAGTTTCCAGGGGAGCGAGCAGTACTTC.

The sample holds a few counts of this clonotype. This rearrangement joins TRBV30 to TRBJ1-3; no clear D. This CDR3 is built from 15 residues. Looked up from germline, CDR1 is GTSNPN and CDR2 is SVGIG (reference sequence). V was shortened by 0 bases and J by 0 bases, with 9 bases between the two germline ends. This chain's CDR3 is CAWSVGVTSGNTIYF. The CDR3 bases are TGTGCCTGGAGTGTTGGGGTTACCTCTGGAAACACCATATATTTT. Complete variable domain (other parts from reference TRBV30 and TRBJ1-3): SQTIHQWPATLVQPVGSPLSLECTVEGTSNPNLYWYRQAAGRGLQLLFYSVGIGQISSEVPQNLSASRPQDRQFILSSKKLLLSDSGFYLCAWSVGVTSGNTIYFGEGSWLTVV.